This T cell receptor beta chain was sequenced in a study of blood T cell repertoires in COVID-19. About the research overall: T cells, B-cell-depleted T cells, or PBMCs provided the cDNA or gDNA that served as material.

This CDR3 has 14 amino acids. CDR1 MDHEN and CDR2 SYDVKM come from the germline V gene. Trimming removed 1 base at V and 7 bases at J, with 13 bases between. Methods used by the authors: It was from reference gene primer amplification that nucleated cell counts were estimated. The protocol was immunoSEQ multiplex PCR, while the TCRdb copy is restricted to in-frame clones and leaves out a portion. The D gene and trimming were derived from the DNA, and the V and J assignments and clone size from that table. This table holds 65,000 to 80,000 clones, roughly 86% found once. V gene TRBV28 combines with J gene TRBJ1-1, with D perhaps matching TRBD1 (6 bases). Sample: peripheral blood. This sequence originates from a human donor in a cohort sampled during active COVID-19. For the CDR3, the DNA is TGTGCCAGCAGTTTATCAGGGAGGGGGGGTGAAGCTTTCTTT. Amino acid sequence: CASSLSGRGGEAFF.